This T cell receptor beta chain stems from a study of shared clonotypes between healthy human individuals. Across several immunoSEQ plates, the genomic DNA of each subset was split evenly. Profiled with immunoSEQ multiplex PCR; TCRdb holds only in-frame clones, not every one. The sample consists of under 1 million clones, 95% to 97% of them appearing once. CD45RO-negative, CCR7-positively selected cells formed the naive CD8 fraction, excluding terminally differentiated effector memory CD45RA+ cells. Healthy HIV-negative adults with no recent acute infections or vaccinations were recruited as donors. Sequenced: naive CD8+ T cells sorted from blood. The sequence was obtained from a man aged 30 to 39 in good health.

CDR3 amino acids: CASRGQGGRDTQYF. The CDR3 DNA follows: TGTGCCAGCAGGGGACAGGGAGGCCGGGATACGCAGTATTTT. This chain links TRBV13 with TRBJ2-3; 9 bases line up with TRBD1. V shed 6 bases and J 6 bases; nucleotides not matched to a gene: 7. Germline V gene data show CDR1 as PRHDT and CDR2 as FYEKMQ (reference sequence). There are 14 residues in the CDR3.